The 7 T cell receptor beta chains presented below share a single source sample, sequenced in a study of cytomegalovirus exposure and HLA in healthy donors. Primers for the PCR totalled 60 Vbeta and 13 Jbeta. Clones were sequenced by immunoSEQ multiplex PCR, and TCRdb holds only the in-frame ones, with some missing. The repertoire holds about 160,000 clones, around 80% seen once, with under 2% in the top ten. Material for sequencing was PBMCs. The receptor set was obtained from a young man in good health and CMV-seronegative.

The chain uses TRBV7-9 and TRBJ2-7, with 11 bases that match TRBD2. The CDR3 length is 15 residues. CDR1 is SEHNR, CDR2 FQNEAQ, per germline (reference sequence). V was pared by 3 bases and J by 0 bases, with 1 base of the junction left unmatched. The CDR3 region has the DNA TGTGCCAGCAGCTTGGGACTAGCGGCCTCCTACGAGCAGTACTTC. This codes for CASSLGLAASYEQYF.

The CDR3 protein is CASSKRGGVGEQYF. DNA for the CDR3: TGTGCCAGCAGCAAAAGAGGGGGGGTGGGAGAGCAGTACTTC. V and J are TRBV21-1 and TRBJ2-7; the table's D call TRBD2 went unverified against the DNA. TRBV21-1 is noted as a pseudogene. The CDR3 is made up of 14 amino acids.

The chain couples TRBV27 to TRBJ1-2; 7 bases fit TRBD1. The V gene end was trimmed by 6 bases and the J gene end by 4 bases; junction bases not matched to a gene: 5. Germline CDR1 and CDR2: MNHEY and SMNVEV (reference sequence). This CDR3 comprises 13 residues. The CDR3 loop is CASSWTGSYGYTF. In DNA, the CDR3 is TGTGCCAGCAGCTGGACAGGAAGCTATGGCTACACCTTC.

The J gene is TRBJ2-7, the V gene TRBV27; 11 bases align to TRBD1. From germline, CDR1 is MNHEY and CDR2 SMNVEV (reference sequence). The V segment lost 10 bases and the J segment 2 bases; nucleotides outside the gene matches: 7. This CDR3 spans 14 amino acids. CDR3 region: CATSVGQGAYEQYF. The CDR3 DNA reads as TGTGCCACTTCGGTGGGACAGGGGGCCTACGAGCAGTACTTC.

A note on this clone: At one end the junction does not follow the germline gene, possibly because of a read error. This chain uses TRBV7-7 with TRBJ2-5, with 15 nucleotides matching TRBD2. Looked up from germline, CDR1 is SSHAT and CDR2 is FNYEAQ (reference sequence). CDR3 length equals 20 residues. The CDR3 region has the DNA TGTGCTAGCAGCCCCCCCCCAGGGACTAGCGGGGGGTACGGGGTGGAGACCCAGTACTTC. It encodes CASSPPPGTSGGYGVETQYF.

V is TRBV19 and J is TRBJ1-3; D is perhaps TRBD1 (6 bases). The germline gives CDR1 LNHDA, CDR2 SQIVND (reference sequence). This CDR3 region has 14 residues. V was clipped by 7 bases and J by 0 bases, with 10 bases between them. CDR3 DNA: TGTGCCAGTACCAGAGGGGGCTCTGGAAACACCATATATTTT. Translated: CASTRGGSGNTIYF.

The chain carries TRBV18 and TRBJ2-3; D is ambiguous. Per germline, CDR1 KGHSH and CDR2 LQKENI. The CDR3 loop spans 13 amino acids. V lost 6 bases, J lost 3 bases, and 10 bases lay in between. The CDR3 DNA reads as TGTGCCAGCTCCTCGGGTCCGACAGATACGCAGTATTTT. This codes for CASSSGPTDTQYF.